One sample yielded the 12 T cell receptor beta chains listed below, sequenced in a study of cytomegalovirus exposure and HLA in healthy donors. Method: immunoSEQ multiplex PCR; TCRdb's copy keeps in-frame clones and lacks some. The sample consists of tens of thousands of clones, 85% to 95% of them appearing once. Specimen: PBMCs. These TCRs come from a woman aged 18 to 35 in good health and CMV-seronegative.

The V gene is TRBV7-9, the J gene TRBJ2-7, with 7 bases matching TRBD1. The CDR3 runs 18 residues. CDR1 and CDR2 (germline): SEHNR, FQNEAQ (reference sequence). The trim removed 1 base at V and 3 bases at J, leaving 15 bases unmatched. The CDR3 nucleotides are TGTGCCAGCAGCTTAGAACAGGGGAACCCCACCCGGCACTACGAGCAGTACTTC. The encoded protein is CASSLEQGNPTRHYEQYF.

The V call is TRBV19, the J call TRBJ1-5, with a weak D call TRBD1 (5 bases). The germline V gene has CDR1 LNHDA and CDR2 SQIVND (reference sequence). The CDR3 has 17 residues. V lost 8 bases and J 0 bases, leaving 20 bases between the germline ends. Written as DNA, the CDR3 is TGTGCCAGTTTTCCGGCAGGGAGGGGCTATAGCAATCAGCCCCAGCATTTT. This translates into CASFPAGRGYSNQPQHF.

V usage is TRBV5-1 and J usage is TRBJ2-5; TRBD1 agrees at 7 bases. The ends lost 0 bases at V and 2 bases at J; junction bases unmatched: 4. Germline assignment: CDR1 SGHRS and CDR2 YFSETQ. The CDR3 is 15 residues long. In DNA form, the CDR3 reads TGCGCCAGCAGCTTGGAGGGGGCAGAACAAGAGACCCAGTACTTC. This gives the protein CASSLEGAEQETQYF.

J is TRBJ2-7 and V is TRBV30, with 13 nucleotides matching TRBD2. J was trimmed by 7 bases and V by 0 bases; bases with no gene match: 9. The CDR3 runs 16 residues. Germline values: CDR1 GTSNPN, CDR2 SVGIG (reference sequence). The CDR3 DNA is TGTGCCTGGAGTGTACGAGGGGCGGGACTAGCGGGAGAGCAGTACTTC. Amino acid sequence: CAWSVRGAGLAGEQYF.

J is TRBJ2-7 and V is TRBV19, with TRBD2 matching 14 bases. Germline V CDR1 and CDR2: LNHDA, SQIVND (reference sequence). The CDR3 spans 16 residues. Trimming at V came to 4 bases and at J to 7 bases, leaving 9 bases not matched to a gene. The CDR3 loop is CASSRLAGGPSSEQYF. The CDR3 region has the DNA TGTGCCAGTAGTAGACTAGCGGGAGGGCCAAGTTCGGAGCAGTACTTC.

This chain connects TRBV18 to TRBJ1-5; TRBD1 agrees at 10 bases. Unmatched junction bases numbered 2, after V lost 3 bases and J lost 6 bases. This CDR3 has 14 residues. From germline, CDR1 is KGHSH and CDR2 LQKENI. CDR3: CASSPGQGGQPQHF. The CDR3 DNA sequence: TGTGCCAGCTCACCCGGACAGGGGGGTCAGCCCCAGCATTTT. Full variable domain (missing parts from reference TRBV18 and TRBJ1-5): NAGVMQNPRHLVRRRGQEARLRCSPMKGHSHVYWYRQLPEEGLKFMVYLQKENIIDESGMPKERFSAEFPKEGPSILRIQQVVRGDSAAYFCASSPGQGGQPQHFGDGTRLSIL.

This chain links TRBV19 with TRBJ2-3, with 8 bases lining up with TRBD2. After removal of 7 bases from V and 3 bases from J, the junction contained 9 bases not matched to a gene. The length of the CDR3 is 15 residues. Germline V gene data show CDR1 as LNHDA and CDR2 as SQIVND (reference sequence). The CDR3 DNA follows: TGTGCCAGTACGAATCCGGGGGGGCCGACAGATACGCAGTATTTT. Encoded protein: CASTNPGGPTDTQYF. Based on the CDR3 plus reference TRBV19 and TRBJ2-3, the full variable domain is DGGITQSPKYLFRKEGQNVTLSCEQNLNHDAMYWYRQDPGQGLRLIYYSQIVNDFQKGDIAEGYSVSREKKESFPLTVTSAQKNPTAFYLCASTNPGGPTDTQYFGPGTRLTVL.

The CDR3 loop is CASSPRERSRSNQPQHF. For the CDR3, the DNA is TGTGCCAGCTCACCACGGGAGAGGAGTAGGAGCAATCAGCCCCAGCATTTT. The chain is built from TRBV18 and TRBJ1-5; D unresolved. The CDR3 is 17 residues long. Germline V gene sequence: CDR1 KGHSH, CDR2 LQKENI. Between the trimmed V and J ends, which lost 1 base and 1 base, there was a span of 14 bases.

V and J are TRBV7-2 and TRBJ2-5; 9 nucleotides match TRBD1. Germline V gene data show CDR1 as SGHTA and CDR2 as FQGNSA. V shed 4 bases and J 7 bases; nucleotides not matched to a gene: 7. CDR3 length: 14 residues. CDR3 in DNA: TGTGCCAGCAGCTCAAGGTGGGGACAGGGGACCCAGTACTTC. It is translated as CASSSRWGQGTQYF.

The rearrangement joins TRBV4-3 to TRBJ1-2, with 8 bases that match TRBD1. The CDR3 is 15 residues long. J gave up 7 bases and V 4 bases, and 11 bases lay outside the gene matches. Germline V gene lookup returns CDR1 LGHNA and CDR2 YSLEER. CDR3 nucleotide sequence: TGCGCCAGCAGCCCCAGAGCCAGGACAGGGTTTGGCTACACCTTC. The encoded protein is CASSPRARTGFGYTF.

The chain employs TRBV2 and TRBJ1-1, with D possibly TRBD1 on 6 matching bases. Trimming removed 7 bases from V and 1 base from J, with 13 bases in between. The CDR3 loop spans 14 amino acids. Germline values: CDR1 SNHLY, CDR2 FYNNEI. The CDR3 coding sequence is TGTGCCAGCACCCTTGGACAGAGGAACACTGAAGCTTTCTTT. Protein: CASTLGQRNTEAFF.

V is TRBV5-4 and J is TRBJ2-3, with D possibly being TRBD2 (7 bases). The CDR3 spans 17 residues. The V gene's germline CDR1 is SGHNT and CDR2 YYREEE (reference sequence). V was shortened by 4 bases and J by 2 bases, with 20 bases between the two germline ends. The CDR3 sequence: CASSRGGAGTITDTQYF. In DNA, the CDR3 is TGTGCCAGCAGCCGCGGCGGAGCGGGGACAATCACAGATACGCAGTATTTT.